This T cell receptor (beta chain) originates from a study of blood T cell repertoires in COVID-19. About the research overall: Italy, Spain and the United States were the sources of the convalescent and acute COVID-19 samples. T cells, B-cell-depleted T cells, or PBMCs supplied cDNA or gDNA.

Germline V gene lookup returns CDR1 SGHNT and CDR2 YENEEA. Trimming removed 5 bases from V and 0 bases from J; junction bases left unmatched: 4. CDR3 size: 16 residues. Per the original methods: Estimates of nucleated cell counts were drawn from the amplification of reference gene primers. Clones were sequenced by immunoSEQ multiplex PCR, and TCRdb holds only the in-frame ones, with some missing. V and J calls and clone size are as listed in that table; D and trimming were resolved from the DNA. The sample lists 140,000 to 150,000 clones, around 89% occurring once. The gene calls are TRBV11-3 and TRBJ2-3; TRBD2 matches at 11 bases. The TCR originated in a man aged 55 to 70 with active or convalescent COVID-19. Input material: peripheral blood. CDR3 sequence: CASSLGTSGSTDTQYF. For the CDR3, the DNA is TGTGCCAGCAGCCTCGGGACTAGCGGAAGCACAGATACGCAGTATTTT.